The subject of this entry is one T cell receptor beta chain. The repertoire was sequenced with immunoSEQ multiplex PCR; TCRdb's copy has only in-frame clones and lacks some. The sample yields 24,000 or so clones, around 87% seen once. This sample was taken from a study of blood T cell repertoires in COVID-19. Study-wide context: Donors in the United States, Italy and Spain gave samples during acute or convalescent COVID-19. T cells, B-cell-depleted T cells, or PBMCs provided the cDNA or gDNA that served as material.

V was clipped by 5 bases and J by 2 bases; unmatched bases: 4. CDR3 size: 14 residues. Germline V gene sequence: CDR1 MNHEY, CDR2 SMNVEV (reference sequence). V gene TRBV27 combines with J gene TRBJ2-5; 8 bases line up with TRBD2. The origin of this receptor is a human donor in a cohort sampled during active COVID-19. The donor label of this sample is uncertain. Input material: peripheral blood. The CDR3 region is CASSRSGGQETQYF. CDR3 bases: TGTGCCAGCAGTCGAAGCGGGGGACAAGAGACCCAGTACTTC.